The rows below give T cell receptor beta chains drawn from one sample of a study of blood T cell repertoires in COVID-19. Sequencing was performed with immunoSEQ multiplex PCR; in TCRdb, only in-frame clones are kept and a portion is missing. Here the sample spans some 130,000 clones, 78% being singletons. Sequenced input: peripheral blood. Receptor source: a man aged 55-75 years who had recovered from COVID-19. Both conserved end residues are part of each CDR3. The D gene is left open where the match is weak. Only some rows state a clone size, as once, few, many or a class for expanded clones.

j_call clone_size v_call d_call cdr3_aa cdr3_nt
TRBJ2-5 - TRBV5-1 - CASSLAGRQETQYF TGCGCCAGCAGCTTGGCGGGTAGGCAAGAGACCCAGTACTTC
TRBJ2-3 - TRBV30 TRBD2 CAWGLAGNTDTQYF TGTGCCTGGGGACTAGCGGGGAACACAGATACGCAGTATTTT
TRBJ2-1 - TRBV9 TRBD2 CASSGEGLPYNEQFF TGTGCCAGCAGCGGAGAGGGACTACCATACAATGAGCAGTTCTTC
TRBJ2-5 many TRBV7-9 - CASSLEPGRTQYF TGTGCCAGCAGCTTAGAGCCTGGGAGGACCCAGTACTTC
TRBJ1-1 - TRBV5-4 TRBD1 CASSPQGENTEAFF TGTGCCAGCAGTCCACAGGGGGAAAACACTGAAGCTTTCTTT
TRBJ2-1 - TRBV9 - CASSVGGMGNEQFF TGTGCCAGCAGCGTAGGGGGCATGGGGAATGAGCAGTTCTTC
TRBJ1-5 few TRBV4-2 - CASSQDLWPNQPQHF TGTGCCAGCAGCCAAGATCTCTGGCCAAATCAGCCCCAGCATTTT
TRBJ1-2 - TRBV6-1 - CASSEVTFGYGYTF TGTGCCAGCAGTGAAGTAACGTTCGGCTATGGCTACACCTTC
TRBJ1-4 - TRBV28 - CASSLDSLTTNEKLFF TGTGCCAGCAGTTTAGACAGCCTCACAACTAATGAAAAACTGTTTTTT
TRBJ1-1 - TRBV5-1 - CASSRDTLGEAFF TGCGCCAGCAGCAGGGACACGTTGGGGGAAGCTTTCTTT
TRBJ1-6 - TRBV7-9 - CASSLASGVNSPLHF TGTGCCAGCAGCTTAGCGTCGGGTGTGAATTCACCCCTCCACTTT
TRBJ2-3 - TRBV19 TRBD2 CASSLLSGGAADTQYF TGTGCCAGTAGTCTACTTAGCGGGGGGGCCGCAGATACGCAGTATTTT
TRBJ2-5 - TRBV7-2 TRBD2 CASSYMGGTSGTQETQYF TGTGCCAGCAGCTATATGGGGGGGACTAGCGGGACCCAAGAGACCCAGTACTTC
TRBJ2-3 - TRBV5-8 - CASSQGDTQYF TGTGCCAGCAGCCAGGGGGATACGCAGTATTTT
TRBJ1-3 - TRBV28 - CASSRGVTAGNTIYF TGTGCCAGCAGTCGGGGGGTGACGGCTGGAAACACCATATATTTT
TRBJ1-6 - TRBV7-9 - CASSRNEGNSPLHF TGTGCCAGCAGCCGAAATGAGGGTAATTCACCCCTCCACTTT
TRBJ2-3 - TRBV5-1 TRBD2 CASSLRTSTDTQYF TGCGCCAGCAGCCTAAGGACTAGTACAGATACGCAGTATTTT
TRBJ2-1 - TRBV6-4 - CASSRESSYNEQFF TGTGCCAGCAGTCGGGAGAGCTCCTACAATGAGCAGTTCTTC
TRBJ2-3 - TRBV19 - CASMRADTQYF TGTGCCAGCATGAGGGCAGATACGCAGTATTTT
TRBJ2-3 - TRBV6-1 TRBD2 CASSETSGETDTQYF TGTGCCAGCAGTGAGACTAGCGGGGAAACAGATACGCAGTATTTT
TRBJ2-4 - TRBV21-1 - CASSKTGTSGNIQYF TGTGCCAGCAGCAAAACCGGGACTAGCGGGAACATTCAGTACTTC
TRBJ2-3 - TRBV7-2 - CASSFQGTDTQYF TGTGCCAGCAGCTTCCAGGGGACAGATACGCAGTATTTT
TRBJ2-1 - TRBV6-5 TRBD2 CASGTSGTNEQFF TGTGCCAGCGGGACTAGCGGGACCAATGAGCAGTTCTTC
TRBJ1-2 few TRBV7-9 - CASSLADLGYTF TGTGCCAGCAGCTTAGCGGACTTGGGCTACACCTTC
TRBJ2-2 few TRBV7-9 - CASSLDRAGELFF TGTGCCAGCAGCTTAGACAGGGCCGGGGAGCTGTTTTTT
TRBJ2-7 - TRBV3-1/TRBV3-2 TRBD1 CASSPRTGARYEQYF TGTGCCAGCAGCCCTAGGACAGGGGCTCGCTACGAGCAGTACTTC
TRBJ2-7 - TRBV19 TRBD2 CASSSLAGSTYEQYF TGTGCCAGTAGTTCTCTAGCGGGATCTACCTACGAGCAGTACTTC
TRBJ2-6 - TRBV18 - CASSPGSSGANVLTF TGTGCCAGCTCACCCGGGTCCTCTGGGGCCAACGTCCTGACTTTC
TRBJ2-3 few TRBV12-3/TRBV12-4 TRBD1 CASRAGGDTQYF TGTGCCAGCAGGGCAGGGGGAGATACGCAGTATTTT
TRBJ2-2 - TRBV6-5 TRBD2 CASSYSSGRGTGELFF TGTGCCAGCAGTTACTCTAGCGGGAGGGGGACCGGGGAGCTGTTTTTT
TRBJ1-5 - TRBV27 TRBD1 CASSQINRGLGDQPQHF TGTGCCAGCAGTCAAATCAATAGGGGGCTCGGAGACCAGCCCCAGCATTTT
TRBJ1-6 - TRBV3-1/TRBV3-2 - CASSHRREGSPLHF TGTGCCAGCAGCCATCGGCGAGAGGGATCACCCCTCCACTTT
TRBJ2-3 - TRBV6-2/TRBV6-3 TRBD2 CASTPTAGGRNTQYF TGTGCCAGCACCCCGACGGCGGGAGGCCGGAATACGCAGTATTTT
TRBJ2-1 - TRBV7-2 - CASSLAGRSSYNEQFF TGTGCCAGCAGCTTAGCGGGGCGGTCCTCCTACAATGAGCAGTTCTTC
TRBJ2-7 - TRBV7-9 - CASSLVEGYEQYF TGTGCCAGCAGCTTAGTTGAGGGTTACGAGCAGTACTTC
TRBJ1-3 - TRBV2 - CASRVGGPDTIYF TGTGCCAGCAGGGTGGGGGGGCCGGACACCATATATTTT
TRBJ1-1 - TRBV7-3 TRBD1 CASSLTGVNTEAFF TGTGCCAGCAGCCTGACAGGGGTGAACACTGAAGCTTTCTTT
TRBJ2-7 - TRBV19 TRBD2 CASSMAPGTTKQYF TGTGCCAGTAGTATGGCTCCCGGGACTACTAAGCAGTACTTC
TRBJ1-1 - TRBV10-3 - CAISDQNSMNTEAFF TGTGCCATCAGTGACCAAAACTCAATGAACACTGAAGCTTTCTTT
TRBJ1-4 - TRBV7-2 TRBD1 CASSPSRTGGVEKLFF TGTGCCAGCAGCCCTAGTCGGACAGGGGGCGTTGAAAAACTGTTTTTT